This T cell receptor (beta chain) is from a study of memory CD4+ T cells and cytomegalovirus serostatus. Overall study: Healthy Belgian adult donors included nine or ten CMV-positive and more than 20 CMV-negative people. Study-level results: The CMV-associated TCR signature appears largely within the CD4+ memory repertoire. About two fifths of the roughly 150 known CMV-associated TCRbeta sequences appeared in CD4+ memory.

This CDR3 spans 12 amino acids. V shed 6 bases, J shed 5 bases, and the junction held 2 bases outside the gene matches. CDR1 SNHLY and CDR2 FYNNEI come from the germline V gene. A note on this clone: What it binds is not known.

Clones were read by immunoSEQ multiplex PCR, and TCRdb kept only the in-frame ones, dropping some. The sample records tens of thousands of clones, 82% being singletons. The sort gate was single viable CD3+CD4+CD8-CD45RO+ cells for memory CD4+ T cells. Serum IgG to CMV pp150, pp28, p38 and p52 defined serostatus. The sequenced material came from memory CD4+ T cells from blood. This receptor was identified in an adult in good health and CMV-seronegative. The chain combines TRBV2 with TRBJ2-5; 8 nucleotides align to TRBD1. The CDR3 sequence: CASRGQGETQYF. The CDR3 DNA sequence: TGTGCCAGCAGAGGACAGGGCGAGACCCAGTACTTC. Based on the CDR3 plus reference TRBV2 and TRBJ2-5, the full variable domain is EPEVTQTPSHQVTQMGQEVILRCVPISNHLYFYWYRQILGQKVEFLVSFYNNEISEKSEIFDDQFSVERPDGSNFTLKIRSTKLEDSAMYFCASRGQGETQYFGPGTRLLVL.